This entry features one T cell receptor (beta chain) sequence. Its antigen is currently not known. The input lacks base qualities; no much larger clone sits a single base away. The data belong to a study of PD-1 blockade in classical Hodgkin lymphoma (dated by TCRdb to 2020 to 2021). General notes on the study: Nivolumab dosing was 3 mg/kg intravenously every 2 weeks, continuing until either disease progression or unacceptable toxicity. To define a peripheral blood immune signature of response to PD-1 blockade in classical Hodgkin lymphoma, the study combined TCR beta sequencing with CyTOF.

The sample's time point label is to be understood as: cycle 2 day 1 (C2D1) of nivolumab. Relapse after autologous stem cell transplantation had occurred in all trial patients, and cohorts A, B and C were distinguished by prior brentuximab vedotin exposure. The trial cohort comprised 60 or so patients with relapsed/refractory classical Hodgkin lymphoma whose best overall responses were complete response, partial response or progressive disease. Trial patients were treated with single-agent nivolumab in the multi-cohort phase II CheckMate 205 trial. An independent review committee assessed best overall response by applying the 2007 International Working Group response criteria. Trial PBMCs were obtained immediately prior to nivolumab initiation (C1D1) and on therapy at cycle 2 day 1 and cycle 4 day 1. Peripheral blood was collected in 8 mL Vacutainer Cell Preparation Tubes, from which PBMCs were isolated by centrifugation and then cryopreserved.

Genomic DNA was isolated using the Qiagen DNeasy kit from unsorted PBMCs as well as from negatively selected CD4+ and CD8+ fractions. TCR beta CDR3 regions were subjected to amplification by immunoSEQ multiplex PCR with primers that anneal to V and J segments. Amplification bias was minimized using a synthetic immune receptor repertoire, and residual bias was removed computationally after sequencing. As for how the authors treated the data: Custom Python scripts were used to quantify repertoire diversity as the Shannon entropy index. Unsorted, CD4+ and CD8+ repertoires were analyzed separately, except in combined analyses where CD4+ and CD8+ sequences were merged in silico. Clonal expansion was defined as a frequency increase of at least 2-fold after treatment compared with C1D1, and clones undetected at baseline were assigned a pseudocount of 0.5. Singleton clones were defined as clones with 0 or 1 copy at C1D1, and non-singleton clones were defined as clones with 2 or more copies. By matching protein sequences in sorted samples from the same patient, clones expanded in unsorted samples were annotated as CD4+, CD8+ or unknown. Wilcoxon tests were applied to paired samples to test diversity changes from C1D1 to C4D1. TCRdb obtained this table from immuneACCESS and retained in-frame rearrangements with V and J assigned. These tables miss some clones; where compared with another copy, unresolved V genes account for less than half of the shortfall, and the remainder is unexplained. V, J and clone size reflect that table, while D and trimming were determined from the DNA. In all, the sample holds around 30,000 clones, and 70% to 75% of those were seen once. The ten largest clonotypes hold more than 2.5% of the sample.

The germline V gene specifies MGHRA as CDR1 and YSYEKL as CDR2. The V end loses 0 bases and the J end loses 1 base, and a stretch of 9 bases separates them. The cysteine opens and the phenylalanine closes a CDR3 of 15 amino acids. Only the CDR3 region is kept as DNA, spanning 45 bases read in frame from base 1. Beyond this particular receptor, the publication reports: A significant rise by C4D1 was seen in CD4+ but not CD8+ TCR diversity (p=0.0027 vs p=0.16), with the rise being most apparent in complete responders (p=0.02). Baseline TCR diversity was reported as lower in newly diagnosed patients than in healthy donors, and lower still in relapsed/refractory patients. The study covered only a single clinical trial cohort, and the causes of the repertoire differences, possibly disease activity or prior therapy, were still not defined. Patients starting nivolumab less than 1 year after ASCT had lower diversity and were excluded from later analyses to avoid confounding by immune reconstitution. Trial patients achieving complete response had baseline diversity similar to newly diagnosed patients, whereas partial responders and progressors had significantly lower diversity.

Sequencing used peripheral blood mononuclear cells (PBMCs), obtained before the second cycle of nivolumab. The sequence was obtained from a human donor with classical Hodgkin lymphoma. The V and J segments used are TRBV4-1 and TRBJ2-5; possibly the D gene is TRBD1, per 5 matching bases. The CDR3 here reads CASSQELDSQETQYF. The DNA is TGCGCCAGCAGCCAAGAACTCGACAGCCAAGAGACCCAGTACTTC.